This passage covers 14 T cell receptor beta chains from one sample sequenced in a study of shared clonotypes between healthy human individuals. Profiled with immunoSEQ multiplex PCR; TCRdb holds only in-frame clones, not every one. The table shows 450,000 to 700,000 clones, with over 95% occurring only once. As defined, naive CD8 cells were CD45RO-negative and positively selected for CCR7, with terminally differentiated effector memory CD45RA+ cells excluded. The material sequenced was naive CD8+ T cells sorted from blood. The receptors originated from a woman younger than 45 in good health.

V is TRBV7-6 and J is TRBJ2-4, with 9 bases fitting TRBD1. This CDR3 is 17 amino acids long. Germline assignment: CDR1 SGHVS and CDR2 FNYEAQ. J lost 3 bases, V lost 5 bases, and 11 bases had no gene match. The CDR3 DNA follows: TGTGCCAGCAGCAGCGCCTACAGGGGGCCTAGCAAAAACATTCAGTACTTC. As protein: CASSSAYRGPSKNIQYF.

The V call is TRBV28, the J call TRBJ2-3; D call uncertain. Trimming cost V 5 bases and J 0 bases, with 12 bases left between them. Germline V gene sequence: CDR1 MDHEN, CDR2 SYDVKM. This CDR3 is built from 15 residues. The CDR3 nucleotides are TGTGCCAGCAGTAGGTCGTATCTGAGCACAGATACGCAGTATTTT. It yields the protein CASSRSYLSTDTQYF.

The J gene is TRBJ2-3, the V gene TRBV11-2; 7 bases are a match to TRBD1. Trimming at V came to 3 bases and at J to 4 bases, leaving 1 base not matched to a gene. The CDR3 spans 13 residues. Germline assignment: CDR1 SGHAT and CDR2 FQNNGV. The CDR3 nucleotides read TGTGCCAGCAGCTTCGGGACAGCAGATACGCAGTATTTT. It codes for CASSFGTADTQYF.

On this clone itself: The sample carries other DNA sequences with the same CDR3. The rearrangement joins TRBV28 to TRBJ1-3; TRBD1 matches at 8 bases. Losses at the gene ends were 2 bases for V and 2 bases for J; bases not matched to a gene: 11. The CDR3 has 18 amino acids. CDR1 is MDHEN and CDR2 is SYDVKM in the germline V gene. This CDR3 is CASSLRVQGAVPGNTIYF. The CDR3 DNA reads as TGTGCCAGCAGTTTAAGGGTGCAGGGGGCCGTACCTGGAAACACCATATATTTT.

The chain carries TRBV27 and TRBJ2-2; 7 bases agree with TRBD2. Per the germline V gene, CDR1 is MNHEY and CDR2 is SMNVEV (reference sequence). The V and J ends lost 2 bases and 0 bases, in that order; junction bases with no gene match: 3. The CDR3 extends over 16 amino acids. CDR3 coding DNA: TGTGCCAGCAGTTTACTCCTAGCGGCGAACACCGGGGAGCTGTTTTTT. As protein: CASSLLLAANTGELFF.

This clone was seen just once. Other DNA sequences in this sample translate to the same CDR3. The rearrangement joins TRBV27 to TRBJ1-1, with 10 bases lining up with TRBD1. The CDR3 consists of 12 residues. The trim removed 8 bases at V and 5 bases at J, leaving 2 bases unmatched. Per germline, CDR1 MNHEY and CDR2 SMNVEV (reference sequence). The CDR3 bases are TGTGCCAGCCGGACAGGGGGTACTGAAGCTTTCTTT. Translated, it gives CASRTGGTEAFF.

The chain links TRBV27 to TRBJ2-7, with TRBD1 identical over 10 bases. The CDR3 length is 14 residues. CDR1 MNHEY and CDR2 SMNVEV come from the germline V gene (reference sequence). The junction had 9 bases not matched to a gene; V was cut back by 7 bases and J by 6 bases. The CDR3: CASTKTGGMGEQYF. Written as DNA, the CDR3 is TGTGCCAGCACCAAGACAGGGGGCATGGGCGAGCAGTACTTC.

Note on this clone: This same CDR3 is encoded by further DNA sequences in the sample. This chain links TRBV19 with TRBJ1-5; D ambiguous. This CDR3 region has 15 residues. V lost 3 bases, J lost 0 bases, and 9 bases lay in between. CDR1 and CDR2 from the germline V gene are LNHDA and SQIVND (reference sequence). The CDR3 DNA follows: TGTGCCAGTAGTATTGGACGTAATAGCAATCAGCCCCAGCATTTT. This sequence encodes CASSIGRNSNQPQHF.

This chain connects TRBV13 to TRBJ2-2; no definite D call. CDR1 and CDR2 from the germline V gene are PRHDT and FYEKMQ (reference sequence). V lost 3 bases and J 6 bases, leaving 11 bases between the germline ends. The length of the CDR3 is 14 residues. The CDR3 reads CASSFWSRAGELFF. CDR3 DNA: TGTGCCAGCAGCTTTTGGTCTAGAGCCGGGGAGCTGTTTTTT. Together with reference TRBV13 and TRBJ2-2, the CDR3 gives the full variable domain: AAGVIQSPRHLIKEKRETATLKCYPIPRHDTVYWYQQGPGQDPQFLISFYEKMQSDKGSIPDRFSAQQFSDYHSELNMSSLELGDSALYFCASSFWSRAGELFFGEGSRLTVL.

Notes on this clone: Other DNA sequences of this sample code for an identical CDR3. The chain uses TRBV27 and TRBJ2-7; 13 bases are shared with TRBD2. The junction had 3 bases not matched to a gene; V was cut back by 5 bases and J by 5 bases. Germline values: CDR1 MNHEY, CDR2 SMNVEV (reference sequence). This CDR3 has 14 residues. The CDR3 reads CASSVLAGGNEQYF. The CDR3 region has the DNA TGTGCCAGCAGTGTACTAGCGGGAGGGAACGAGCAGTACTTC.

This sequence joins TRBV7-9 and TRBJ2-1; D not resolved. Looked up from germline, CDR1 is SEHNR and CDR2 is FQNEAQ (reference sequence). V was cut by 4 bases and J by 5 bases, with 6 bases left in between. The length of the CDR3 is 12 residues. CDR3 region: CASSSGHNEQFF. CDR3 sequence (DNA): TGTGCCAGCAGCTCCGGTCACAATGAGCAGTTCTTC.

The V call is TRBV7-9, the J call TRBJ1-1; D is perhaps TRBD1 (5 bases). Germline V gene lookup returns CDR1 SEHNR and CDR2 FQNEAQ (reference sequence). The CDR3 has 13 residues. V shed 8 bases and J shed 7 bases, with 17 bases lying between them. The chain's CDR3 is CASSMTEDIEAFF. The CDR3, as DNA: TGTGCCAGCTCTATGACGGAGGACATTGAAGCTTTCTTT.

This chain joins TRBV27 and TRBJ2-5; 7 bases line up with TRBD2. Trimming removed 4 bases from V and 1 base from J; junction bases left unmatched: 6. The germline gives CDR1 MNHEY, CDR2 SMNVEV (reference sequence). CDR3 length: 15 residues. The CDR3 is CASSSQTSAQETQYF. In DNA form, the CDR3 reads TGTGCCAGCAGTTCACAAACTAGCGCCCAAGAGACCCAGTACTTC.

The chain recombines TRBV27 with TRBJ1-1; the D is unclear. Trimming shortened V by 8 bases and J by 0 bases, and 10 bases separated the two germline ends. The CDR3 contains 13 residues. Per the germline V gene, CDR1 is MNHEY and CDR2 is SMNVEV (reference sequence). Written as DNA, the CDR3 is TGTGCCAGCGGCAGACCCATGAACACTGAAGCTTTCTTT. It yields the protein CASGRPMNTEAFF.